A single sample is the source of the 8 T cell receptor beta chains below, sequenced in a study of T cell clonotyping in hematopoietic cell transplantation. The time point denotes: recipient sample about 28 days before transplant, after cytoreduction. TCRdb's table, derived via immunoSEQ multiplex PCR, lists solely in-frame clones and lacks some. Of roughly 30,000 clones listed, under 90% are singletons. The input for sequencing was peripheral blood mononuclear cells, taken before stem cell transplant. These TCRs come from a man aged 40-49 years with acute myeloid leukemia. Some clones in this sample may be carry-over from other donors' samples.

In nucleotides, the CDR3 is TGCGCCAGCAGGAGGACAGGTCATAACTATGGCTACACCTTC. As protein: CASRRTGHNYGYTF. The chain employs TRBV4-1 and TRBJ1-2; 7 bases fit TRBD1. After removal of 6 bases from V and 1 base from J, the junction contained 5 bases not matched to a gene. CDR3 length: 14 residues. The V gene's germline CDR1 is MGHRA and CDR2 YSYEKL.

The V gene is TRBV28, the J gene TRBJ2-3, with a possible D match to TRBD2 (6 bases). From germline, CDR1 is MDHEN and CDR2 SYDVKM. The CDR3 loop spans 14 amino acids. Trimming shortened V by 3 bases and J by 2 bases, and 9 bases separated the two germline ends. CDR3 bases: TGTGCCAGCAGTTTTGGAGGGGCCACAGATACGCAGTATTTT. It codes for CASSFGGATDTQYF.

V and J are TRBV28 and TRBJ2-7; 7 bases map to TRBD1. The CDR3 loop spans 13 amino acids. Germline CDR1 reads MDHEN; CDR2 reads SYDVKM. Trimming removed 11 bases from V and 4 bases from J; junction bases left unmatched: 11. CDR3 coding DNA: TGTGCCGCTTCCGGGACAGACCCTTACGAGCAGTACTTC. It specifies CAASGTDPYEQYF.

V gene TRBV7-9 combines with J gene TRBJ1-4; D gene ambiguous. V was cut by 4 bases and J by 2 bases, with 5 bases left in between. CDR3 length: 13 amino acids. Germline V lookup: CDR1 SEHNR, CDR2 FQNEAQ (reference sequence). This chain's CDR3 is CASSSATNEKLFF. CDR3 in DNA: TGTGCCAGCAGCTCCGCTACTAATGAAAAACTGTTTTTT.

The J gene is TRBJ2-1, the V gene TRBV5-5; TRBD1 aligns across 8 bases. Germline V gene data show CDR1 as SGHKS and CDR2 as YYEKEE (reference sequence). The CDR3 totals 16 residues. The V segment lost 3 bases and the J segment 3 bases; nucleotides outside the gene matches: 8. The CDR3 is CASSWMSGGNYNEQFF. Here the CDR3 DNA reads TGTGCCAGCAGCTGGATGTCAGGGGGCAACTACAATGAGCAGTTCTTC.

This chain uses TRBV29-1 with TRBJ2-5, with 9 bases matching TRBD1. From germline, CDR1 is SQVTM and CDR2 ANQGSEA. The V segment lost 7 bases and the J segment 2 bases; nucleotides outside the gene matches: 2. This CDR3 contains 12 residues. CDR3 in DNA: TGCAGCGCAGGGACAGGGCAAGAGACCCAGTACTTC. Its translation: CSAGTGQETQYF.

This clone was found once. The rearrangement uses TRBV7-2 and TRBJ2-7; D is uncertain. The length of the CDR3 is 15 residues. Trimming removed 4 bases from V and 3 bases from J, with 16 bases in between. In germline, CDR1 is SGHTA, CDR2 FQGNSA. Here the CDR3 reads CASSSKAIRDYEQYF. As DNA, the CDR3 is TGTGCCAGCAGCTCCAAAGCAATTCGTGACTACGAGCAGTACTTC.

The chain uses TRBV5-1 and TRBJ2-1; TRBD2 agrees at 16 bases. The CDR3 runs to 17 residues. Germline CDR1 reads SGHRS; CDR2 reads YFSETQ. Unmatched junction bases numbered 7, after V lost 4 bases and J lost 6 bases. For the CDR3, the DNA is TGCGCCAGCAGCCTACCGGGACTAGCGGGGGGGGTCAATGAGCAGTTCTTC. It specifies CASSLPGLAGGVNEQFF. The variable domain in full, with the rest retrieved from reference TRBV5-1 and TRBJ2-1, is KAGVTQTPRYLIKTRGQQVTLSCSPISGHRSVSWYQQTPGQGLQFLFEYFSETQRNKGNFPGRFSGRQFSNSRSEMNVSTLELGDSALYLCASSLPGLAGGVNEQFFGPGTRLTVL.